A selection of T cell receptor beta chains follows, all from one sample in a study of blood T cell repertoires in COVID-19. Using immunoSEQ multiplex PCR, the repertoire was profiled, and TCRdb retains in-frame clones only, with some absent. This table has 150,000 to 200,000 clones, approximately 95% appearing once. The sample consisted of peripheral blood. The receptor source for this set is a woman between 45 and 60 years old with acute or convalescent COVID-19. Each CDR3 is given with its conserved first and last residue. The D gene is left open where the match is weak. Part of the rows lack a size; the others show once, few, many or a class for expanded clones.

>TRBJ2-1|-|-|TRBV7-2
TGTGCCAGCAGCTTATACGGGAGCTCCTACAATGAGCAGTTCTTC
CASSLYGSSYNEQFF
>TRBJ2-1|-|-|TRBV11-3
TGTGCCAGCAGCTTAGATGGTTTGGCCGATGAGCAGTTCTTC
CASSLDGLADEQFF
>TRBJ1-1|-|-|TRBV6-5
TGTGCCAGCAGCCCAGGGGTCTGGGGTACTGAAGCTTTCTTT
CASSPGVWGTEAFF
>TRBJ1-2|once|-|TRBV2
TGTGCCAGCAGTGTTCAGGTTTCTAACTATGGCTACACCTTC
CASSVQVSNYGYTF
>TRBJ2-4|-|-|TRBV24-1
TGTGCCACCAGTGATTTGCGGCGGACTTTAGCCAAAAACATTCAGTACTTC
CATSDLRRTLAKNIQYF
>TRBJ2-5|-|TRBD2|TRBV7-2
TGTGCCAGCAGGAGCGGGGAACTAGCGGGGAGCGAGACCCAGTACTTC
CASRSGELAGSETQYF
>TRBJ1-2|-|TRBD1|TRBV6-5
TGTGCCAGCAGCAAAACCGGGACAGGGGAAAGCACCTTC
CASSKTGTGESTF
>TRBJ2-7|-|TRBD1|TRBV2
TGTGCCAGTCTTGACAGGGATCCCTACGAGCAGTACTTC
CASLDRDPYEQYF
>TRBJ2-7|-|TRBD2|TRBV20-1
TGCAGTGCTAGTGAACGCGGGAGAGGGGACGAGCAGTACTTC
CSASERGRGDEQYF
>TRBJ1-6|-|TRBD1|TRBV28
TGTGCCAGCACCCAGACAGGGCCTTCCTATAATTCACCCCTCCACTTT
CASTQTGPSYNSPLHF
>TRBJ2-1|-|-|TRBV5-5
TGTGCCAGCAGCTTGGTTCGGGGTGGGCAGTTCTTC
CASSLVRGGQFF
>TRBJ1-3|-|-|TRBV6-5
TGTGCCAGCAGACGACTGGGTGGAAACACCATATATTTT
CASRRLGGNTIYF
>TRBJ2-3|once|-|TRBV11-2
TGTGCCAGCAGCCCGGGTGTGTTGGGGGCTTACACAGATACGCAGTATTTT
CASSPGVLGAYTDTQYF
>TRBJ2-7|-|-|TRBV11-2
TGTGCCAGCAGCTTAAATAACCCGGCACAAGGAGGGGTGGGGCAGTACTTC
CASSLNNPAQGGVGQYF
>TRBJ2-7|-|TRBD1|TRBV7-8
TGTGCCAGCAGCGGGGACAGCCCCTACGAGCAGTACTTC
CASSGDSPYEQYF
>TRBJ2-1|-|TRBD2|TRBV27
TGTGCCAGCAGTTTTTCCGGACTAGCGGGAGGGTCCTACAATGAGCAGTTCTTC
CASSFSGLAGGSYNEQFF
>TRBJ2-1|-|-|TRBV7-9
TGTGCCAGCAGCCCGGACACGTCAGGGGATGAGCAGTTCTTC
CASSPDTSGDEQFF
>TRBJ1-1|-|-|TRBV3-1/TRBV3-2
TGTGCCAGCAGCCCTAGAAGAAACACTGAAGCTTTCTTT
CASSPRRNTEAFF
>TRBJ2-1|-|-|TRBV7-3
TGTGCCAGCAGCGTCCAGAGTTCCCGGGATGAGCAGTTCTTC
CASSVQSSRDEQFF
>TRBJ2-1|-|-|TRBV18
TGTGCCAGCTCACCACCGACGAACGGGAATGAGCAGTTCTTC
CASSPPTNGNEQFF
>TRBJ2-3|-|-|TRBV7-3
TGTGCCAGCAGCTCGGGCGGGGGCGGAACAGATACGCAGTATTTT
CASSSGGGGTDTQYF
>TRBJ1-4|-|TRBD1|TRBV30
TGTGCCTGGAGCCCACCCGCGACAGGGCCTAATGAAAAACTGTTTTTT
CAWSPPATGPNEKLFF
>TRBJ2-5|-|-|TRBV27
TGTGCCAGCAGATTCACAGGGTCGGAGACCCAGTACTTC
CASRFTGSETQYF
>TRBJ2-5|-|-|TRBV28
TGTGCCAGCAGGGCCAATACAGGGCTCCTCCAAGAGACCCAGTACTTC
CASRANTGLLQETQYF
>TRBJ2-7|-|TRBD1|TRBV6-2/TRBV6-3
TGTGCCAGCAGTTACCCGGGACAGGATTACGAGCAGTACTTC
CASSYPGQDYEQYF
>TRBJ2-3|once|-|TRBV7-2
TGTGCCAGCAGCCCCGGGATGTCAGTACTGGGCACAGATACGCAGTATTTT
CASSPGMSVLGTDTQYF
>TRBJ1-3|-|-|TRBV10-3
TGTGCCATCAGTGAGAACCTAAAACGGACAGTGGTCTCTGGAAACACCATATATTTT
CAISENLKRTVVSGNTIYF
>TRBJ1-2|-|TRBD1|TRBV10-3
TGTGCCATCAGGAGGGACAGGGGTGGTGGCTACACCTTC
CAIRRDRGGGYTF
>TRBJ1-2|-|-|TRBV3-1/TRBV3-2
TGTGCCAGCAGCCAAGAAAGATCCTGGCCGCAGGGCGGCTACACCTTC
CASSQERSWPQGGYTF
>TRBJ1-1|-|-|TRBV4-1
TGCGCCAGCAGCCAAGGAACACCGAACACTGAAGCTTTCTTT
CASSQGTPNTEAFF
>TRBJ2-4|-|-|TRBV13
TGTGCCAGCATGAGTGGACTAGCCAAAAACATTCAGTACTTC
CASMSGLAKNIQYF
>TRBJ2-1|-|-|TRBV19
TGTGCCAGTAGTTGGAGCTCCTACAATGAGCAGTTCTTC
CASSWSSYNEQFF
>TRBJ2-7|-|-|TRBV4-3
TGCGCCAGCAGCCAAGACGCCAGGGTGGCCGCCGAGCAGTACTTC
CASSQDARVAAEQYF
>TRBJ1-5|-|TRBD1|TRBV30
TGTGCCTGGAGTATGACAGGGGTTTGGGATAGCAATCAGCCCCAGCATTTT
CAWSMTGVWDSNQPQHF
>TRBJ1-3|once|TRBD1|TRBV7-2
TGTGCCAGCAGCCCCCGGACAGGGAGTTATGGAAACACCATATATTTT
CASSPRTGSYGNTIYF
>TRBJ1-1|-|-|TRBV5-1
TGCGCCAGCAGCCCGGACAGACACCCTAACACTGAAGCTTTCTTT
CASSPDRHPNTEAFF
>TRBJ1-6|-|TRBD1|TRBV5-1
TGCGCCAGCAGCTTCGACAGGGGGCTTTCACCCCTCCACTTT
CASSFDRGLSPLHF
>TRBJ2-3|-|-|TRBV5-6
TGTGCCAGCAGCTTTTTTACAGGGTACACAGATACGCAGTATTTT
CASSFFTGYTDTQYF
>TRBJ1-2|once|-|TRBV3-1/TRBV3-2
TGTGCCAGCAGCCAAGATAGGGGAGGGAACTATGGCTACACCTTC
CASSQDRGGNYGYTF